This T cell receptor (beta chain) comes out of a study of blood T cell repertoires in COVID-19. The authors' processing: Estimates of nucleated cell counts were drawn from the amplification of reference gene primers. Repertoires were generated with immunoSEQ multiplex PCR, while TCRdb's copy carries only in-frame clones and drops some. That table is the source of V, J and clone size, and D and trimming were worked out from the DNA. The data show about 480,000 clones, roughly 89% seen once. Those enrolled in Seattle joined during active infection and were followed longitudinally afterward. The trim removed 8 bases at V and 3 bases at J, leaving 7 bases unmatched. The CDR3 consists of 14 residues. Germline loops: CDR1 KGHSH, CDR2 LQKENI.

The V call is TRBV18, the J call TRBJ2-7; 10 bases line up with TRBD1. The sequencing sample was made of peripheral blood. This TCR was sampled from a man between 18 and 35 years old with COVID-19, enrolled during active disease. The CDR3 DNA follows: TGTGCCAGCACGCTGGGGACAGGGGTCTACGAGCAGTACTTC. This codes for CASTLGTGVYEQYF.